This is a list of T cell receptor beta chains from one sample in a study of blood T cell repertoires in COVID-19. The table came from immunoSEQ multiplex PCR; TCRdb's copy has only in-frame clones and leaves some out. The sample carries under 85,000 clones, about four fifths recorded once. Sequenced: peripheral blood. The origin of the receptors is an elderly woman with active or convalescent COVID-19. Each CDR3 is given with its conserved first and last residue. The order of the fields is clone size, V gene, D gene, J gene, CDR3 DNA, CDR3 protein. The D gene is left open where the match is weak. Size is omitted from some rows. Given values are once, few, many or a class for expanded clones.

.	TRBV10-3	TRBD1	TRBJ1-1	TGTGCCATCACCGGAGGACAGGGGGCTTTCACTGAAGCTTTCTTT	CAITGGQGAFTEAFF
.	TRBV12-3/TRBV12-4	.	TRBJ1-2	TGTGCCAGCAGTCCGGACTATAGGTATGGCTACACCTTC	CASSPDYRYGYTF
.	TRBV5-1	.	TRBJ1-4	TGCGCCAGCAGCTTAAGTCCGACTAGAACTAATGAAAAACTGTTTTTT	CASSLSPTRTNEKLFF
.	TRBV4-1	.	TRBJ2-1	TGCGCCAGCAGCCAAGACAGGGAGGCCTACAATGAGCAGTTCTTC	CASSQDREAYNEQFF
.	TRBV28	.	TRBJ1-5	TGTGCCACCCGGTCAGGGGATCAGCCCCAGCATTTT	CATRSGDQPQHF
.	TRBV24-1	TRBD1	TRBJ1-2	TGTGCCACCAGTGAGATGGGACAGTCCCCCCATCCTAACTATGGCTACACCTTC	CATSEMGQSPHPNYGYTF
.	TRBV5-6	.	TRBJ2-1	TGTGCCAGCAGCGCAGACAGTTACCAGCTGTTCTTC	CASSADSYQLFF
.	TRBV4-2	.	TRBJ1-4	TGTGCCAGCAGCCAAGGTTCGGGGGGCCATGAAAAACTGTTTTTT	CASSQGSGGHEKLFF
.	TRBV11-3	.	TRBJ2-3	TGTGCCAGCAGCTTATCGCAGGGTGCAGATACGCAGTATTTT	CASSLSQGADTQYF
few	TRBV27	.	TRBJ1-2	TGTGCCAGCAAGCTTCCAGGGATGAATGGCTACACCTTC	CASKLPGMNGYTF
.	TRBV30	.	TRBJ1-2	TGTGCCTGGAGTGTACAAGCGACGAAGGGCTACACCTTC	CAWSVQATKGYTF
.	TRBV4-1	.	TRBJ1-1	TGCGCCAGCAGCCAAGATCTGGCGGTGAACACTGAAGCTTTCTTT	CASSQDLAVNTEAFF
.	TRBV5-1	.	TRBJ2-3	TGCGCCAGCAGCCTGGACTCGAGCACAGATACGCAGTATTTT	CASSLDSSTDTQYF
.	TRBV4-1	.	TRBJ2-7	TGCGCCAGCAGCCCAGGACCGGGGTCTGGGGAGCAGTACTTC	CASSPGPGSGEQYF
.	TRBV2	.	TRBJ2-1	TGTGCCAGCAGTGTACATATCGAGCAGTTCTTC	CASSVHIEQFF
.	TRBV7-2	.	TRBJ2-7	TGTGCCAGCAGTATAGACTATTTCTCCTACGAGCAGTACTTC	CASSIDYFSYEQYF
.	TRBV28	.	TRBJ2-3	TGTGCCAGCAGTTCGTTGACAGGTGGGGCAGATACGCAGTATTTT	CASSSLTGGADTQYF
.	TRBV19	TRBD1	TRBJ1-3	TGTGCCAGTACCATCGGACAGGGGGCCGGAAACACCATATATTTT	CASTIGQGAGNTIYF
.	TRBV7-8	.	TRBJ2-7	TGTGCCAGCAGCCTATACTACGAGCAGTACTTC	CASSLYYEQYF
.	TRBV10-3	TRBD1	TRBJ1-1	TGTGCCATCAGTGATTCGGACAGGGAGGAAGCTTTCTTT	CAISDSDREEAFF
.	TRBV9	.	TRBJ2-7	TGTGCCAGCAGCGTAGTTGAGGGTACCGAGCAGTACTTC	CASSVVEGTEQYF
.	TRBV6-6	TRBD1	TRBJ2-7	TGTGCCAGCAGATCCTCCGGGACAGGGGGCTTCGAGCAGTACTTC	CASRSSGTGGFEQYF
.	TRBV3-1/TRBV3-2	.	TRBJ2-5	TGTGCCAGCAGCCATTCAACGGGGACCCAGTACTTC	CASSHSTGTQYF
.	TRBV5-4	.	TRBJ2-5	TGTGCCAGCAGCCGGACCGGGAACGTGTACCAAGAGACCCAGTACTTC	CASSRTGNVYQETQYF
.	TRBV28	TRBD2	TRBJ2-3	TGTGCCAGCATGGCCGGGGGGGCCGAAACAGATACGCAGTATTTT	CASMAGGAETDTQYF
.	TRBV29-1	.	TRBJ2-7	TGCAGCGTTCGTCAGGCCATGGGCGAGCAGTACTTC	CSVRQAMGEQYF
.	TRBV2	.	TRBJ1-5	TGTGCCAGCAGTGAAGGGAAAGCGACCGCTGGGCATTTT	CASSEGKATAGHF
.	TRBV5-1	TRBD1	TRBJ1-1	TGCGCCAGCAGCTCGGGACAGACTCTGATAAACACTGAAGCTTTCTTT	CASSSGQTLINTEAFF
.	TRBV7-7	.	TRBJ2-5	TGTGCTAGCAGCCGCGGGGTTGAGCAAGAGACCCAGTACTTC	CASSRGVEQETQYF
.	TRBV7-2	.	TRBJ1-1	TGTGCCAGCAGCTTAGCATTAGGCCCAGGGGAAGCTTTCTTT	CASSLALGPGEAFF
once	TRBV7-9	.	TRBJ1-2	TGTGCCAGCAGCTTAGAACAGGATAACAACTACACCTTC	CASSLEQDNNYTF
.	TRBV7-2	.	TRBJ1-3	TGTGCCAGCAGTCCATTACCTATAAACCTCTCTGGAAACACCATATATTTT	CASSPLPINLSGNTIYF